One sample yielded the 31 T cell receptor beta chains listed below, sequenced in a study of long-term antiretroviral therapy in people with HIV. The authors ran the immunoSEQ assay, v3.0, at survey level. Libraries were prepared by immunoSEQ multiplex PCR; TCRdb keeps only in-frame clonotypes and omits some of them. The repertoire consists of about 39,000 clones, with approximately 85% occurring once and the leading ten covering 5.5% to 6.5%. The input for sequencing was unsorted PBMCs, taken 3.1 years after starting antiretroviral therapy. The receptors stem from a woman aged 45-60 years with HIV.

The genes are TRBV10-1 and TRBJ2-5, with TRBD1 as a possible D gene (6 bases). The CDR3 runs to 13 residues. In germline, CDR1 is WNHNN, CDR2 SYGVQD (reference sequence). V lost 5 bases and J lost 5, with 12 bases in between. CDR3 nucleotide sequence: TGCGCCAGCAGTACAGGGTGGTGGGAGACCCAGTACTTC. The encoded protein is CASSTGWWETQYF.

V is TRBV6-5 and J is TRBJ2-1; D may be TRBD1 or TRBD2 (5 bases each). Deletions cut 0 bases from V and 7 bases from J, with 16 bases between. Germline V gene sequence: CDR1 MNHEY, CDR2 SVGAGI. This CDR3 has 16 amino acids. The CDR3 protein is CASSYSQGAGLNEQFF. DNA for the CDR3: TGTGCCAGCAGTTACTCGCAAGGGGCGGGCTTAAATGAGCAGTTCTTC.

This clone was seen a handful of times. The V gene is TRBV29-1, the J gene TRBJ1-3; no definite D call. Deletions cut 7 bases from V and 0 bases from J, with 7 bases between. Per the germline V gene, CDR1 is SQVTM and CDR2 is ANQGSEA. This CDR3 comprises 12 residues. The CDR3 sequence is CSARSSGNTIYF. CDR3 coding DNA: TGCAGCGCCCGTTCCTCTGGAAACACCATATATTTT.

This chain joins TRBV7-8 and TRBJ1-5, with D perhaps matching TRBD1 (6 bases). The CDR3 covers 14 residues. Germline V gene lookup returns CDR1 SGHVS and CDR2 FQNEAQ. The V and J ends lost 5 bases and 3 bases respectively, with 11 bases between them. CDR3 amino acids: CASSKDSANQPQHF. In DNA form, the CDR3 reads TGTGCCAGCAGCAAGGACAGTGCCAATCAGCCCCAGCATTTT.

V gene TRBV5-1 combines with J gene TRBJ1-1, with 10 bases identical to TRBD1. The CDR3 consists of 15 residues. V shed 6 bases, J shed 1 base, and the junction held 6 bases outside the gene matches. Germline CDR1 and CDR2: SGHRS and YFSETQ. Here the CDR3 reads CASTKGQGTNTEAFF. In nucleotides, the CDR3 is TGCGCCAGCACCAAGGGACAGGGGACGAACACTGAAGCTTTCTTT.

V usage is TRBV18 and J usage is TRBJ1-5; D gene ambiguous. V lost 2 bases to trimming and J lost 5 bases, with 10 bases between them. There are 14 residues in the CDR3. The germline gives CDR1 KGHSH, CDR2 LQKENI. The DNA of the CDR3 is TGTGCCAGCTCACCATCGGGAGACCATCAGCCCCAGCATTTT. This codes for CASSPSGDHQPQHF.

The CDR3 nucleotides are TGTGCCAGCAGCTCCTACAGGGAGTCAGGGCCCCAGCATTTT. It specifies CASSSYRESGPQHF. V is TRBV5-8 and J is TRBJ1-5; D perhaps matches TRBD1 (6 bases). Trimming took 3 bases from V and 9 from J, leaving 16 bases between them. This CDR3 has 14 residues. Germline V gene data show CDR1 as SGHTS and CDR2 as YDEGEE.

V usage is TRBV23-1 and J usage is TRBJ1-6; D is ambiguous. TRBV23-1 counts as an open reading frame of uncertain function. The germline V and J ends were trimmed by 7 bases and 9 bases, with 22 bases remaining between them. CDR3 length: 16 amino acids. In DNA, the CDR3 is TGCGCCAGCACCCCTGAAGCGCCGCCCGGGAGTTCACCCCTCCACTTT. Encoded protein: CASTPEAPPGSSPLHF.

This chain links TRBV2 with TRBJ1-4; a weak D match, TRBD1 (5 bases). The CDR3 length is 16 residues. With 7 bases removed from V and 0 bases from J, the gap between germline ends came to 15 bases. The germline gives CDR1 SNHLY, CDR2 FYNNEI. Written as DNA, the CDR3 is TGTGCCAGCACTCTGAGGGGCTCCTCAACTAATGAAAAACTGTTTTTT. Its translation: CASTLRGSSTNEKLFF.

The rearrangement joins TRBV5-1 to TRBJ2-3, with 10 bases lining up with TRBD2. The CDR3 is 17 residues long. V gave up 4 bases and J gave up 2 bases; unmatched junction bases: 10. Germline assignment: CDR1 SGHRS and CDR2 YFSETQ. The CDR3 region has the DNA TGCGCCAGCAGCCAGACTTTAGCGGGGGGACACACAGATACGCAGTATTTT. Translating gives CASSQTLAGGHTDTQYF. The whole variable domain, remainder taken from reference TRBV5-1 and TRBJ2-3, is KAGVTQTPRYLIKTRGQQVTLSCSPISGHRSVSWYQQTPGQGLQFLFEYFSETQRNKGNFPGRFSGRQFSNSRSEMNVSTLELGDSALYLCASSQTLAGGHTDTQYFGPGTRLTVL.

V is TRBV10-3 and J is TRBJ2-3; D is ambiguous. The V and J ends lost 2 bases and 0 bases respectively, with 6 bases between them. The germline CDR1 and CDR2 sequences are ENHRY and SYGVKD. The CDR3 runs 14 residues. The CDR3 DNA sequence: TGTGCCATCAGTGAGACCCAGAGCACAGATACGCAGTATTTT. Translated: CAISETQSTDTQYF.

This clone was seen a single time. J is TRBJ1-5 and V is TRBV6-6, with D maybe TRBD1 (5 bases). Germline CDR1 reads MNHNY; CDR2 reads SVGAGI (reference sequence). The CDR3 length is 15 residues. V lost 0 bases and J 6 bases, leaving 12 bases between the germline ends. The CDR3 protein is CASSYSDRFVQPQHF. CDR3 coding DNA: TGTGCCAGCAGTTACTCAGACAGATTCGTTCAGCCCCAGCATTTT.

J is TRBJ2-7 and V is TRBV20-1; D ambiguous. CDR3 length equals 10 residues. The V end was cut by 5 bases, the J end by 3 bases, with 5 bases between. Germline V gene sequence: CDR1 DFQATT, CDR2 SNEGSKA (reference sequence). The CDR3 spells CSAGDYEQYF. The CDR3 nucleotides are TGCAGTGCTGGGGACTACGAGCAGTACTTC.

The chain carries TRBV27 and TRBJ1-1, with a tentative D call TRBD1 (6 bases). The CDR3 totals 13 residues. V was shortened by 7 bases and J by 4 bases, with 13 bases between the two germline ends. Germline V CDR1 and CDR2: MNHEY, SMNVEV (reference sequence). The CDR3 reads CASTGRGGTEAFF. The CDR3 DNA is TGTGCCAGCACGGGTCGAGGGGGCACTGAAGCTTTCTTT.

The chain uses TRBV18 and TRBJ1-2; D may be TRBD1 (5 bases). V shed 2 bases and J shed 7 bases, with 11 bases lying between them. Germline assignment: CDR1 KGHSH and CDR2 LQKENI. This CDR3 spans 13 amino acids. As DNA, the CDR3 is TGTGCCAGCTCACCAGGGGGATCTAGTGGCTACACCTTC. Its translation: CASSPGGSSGYTF.

The CDR3 coding sequence is TGTGCCAGCAGCGCGCCCGGGACAGGGGGGTTCACCGGGGAGCTGTTTTTT. It is translated as CASSAPGTGGFTGELFF. The chain is built from TRBV11-2 and TRBJ2-2; 11 positions agree with TRBD1. CDR3 length: 17 residues. Germline trimming cut 5 bases from V and 4 bases from J; bases unmatched to any gene: 9. Germline V gene sequence: CDR1 SGHAT, CDR2 FQNNGV.

The chain couples TRBV9 to TRBJ2-1; D possibly corresponds to TRBD2 (5 bases). Per the germline V gene, CDR1 is SGDLS and CDR2 is YYNGEE. The CDR3 sequence is 15 residues long. V lost 0 bases and J lost 0, with 7 bases in between. The CDR3 spells CASSVVDYSYNEQFF. CDR3 DNA: TGTGCCAGCAGCGTAGTAGACTACTCCTACAATGAGCAGTTCTTC. The entire variable domain, with the rest obtained from reference TRBV9 and TRBJ2-1, is as follows: DSGVTQTPKHLITATGQRVTLRCSPRSGDLSVYWYQQSLDQGLQFLIQYYNGEERAKGNILERFSAQQFPDLHSELNLSSLELGDSALYFCASSVVDYSYNEQFFGPGTRLTVL.

The chain is built from TRBV6-5 and TRBJ2-7; D is unclear. V was cut by 2 bases and J by 1 base, with 15 bases left in between. This CDR3 region has 16 residues. Per the germline V gene, CDR1 is MNHEY and CDR2 is SVGAGI. The CDR3 is CASSYLGPSESYEQYF. The CDR3 nucleotides are TGTGCCAGCAGTTACCTAGGACCAAGCGAGTCCTACGAGCAGTACTTC.

The J gene is TRBJ2-1, the V gene TRBV5-1; 8 positions match TRBD1. This CDR3 is built from 14 residues. Germline V gene sequence: CDR1 SGHRS, CDR2 YFSETQ. V shed 0 bases, J shed 8 bases, and the junction held 4 bases outside the gene matches. For the CDR3, the DNA is TGCGCCAGCAGCTTGGCTCAGGGGGCGTATGAGCAGTTCTTC. Encoded protein: CASSLAQGAYEQFF.

CDR3 region: CASSRRLIANTEAFF. DNA of the CDR3: TGTGCCAGCAGTAGACGGTTGATTGCGAACACTGAAGCTTTCTTT. The V call is TRBV27, the J call TRBJ1-1; no firm D call. Germline loops: CDR1 MNHEY, CDR2 SMNVEV (reference sequence). This CDR3 spans 15 amino acids. The germline V and J ends were trimmed by 5 bases and 1 base, with 14 bases remaining between them.

The chain carries TRBV10-3 and TRBJ2-1; either TRBD1 or TRBD2 may supply D (5 bases each). The CDR3 has 14 residues. Germline CDR1 is ENHRY and CDR2 is SYGVKD. Deletions cut 0 bases from V and 9 bases from J, with 12 bases between. The CDR3 DNA follows: TGTGCCATCAGTGAGTCTCTCGGGGCGGGTGAGCAGTTCTTC. It specifies CAISESLGAGEQFF.

The chain recombines TRBV29-1 with TRBJ1-1; no firm D call. V was pared by 4 bases and J by 0 bases, with 9 bases between. In germline, CDR1 is SQVTM, CDR2 ANQGSEA. The CDR3 is 13 amino acids. The CDR3 region is CSVAAGMNTEAFF. CDR3 in DNA: TGCAGCGTTGCGGCCGGAATGAACACTGAAGCTTTCTTT.

The rearrangement uses TRBV6-5 and TRBJ1-2; maybe TRBD1 (6 bases). The germline CDR1 and CDR2 sequences are MNHEY and SVGAGI. V was clipped by 6 bases and J by 4 bases, with 15 bases between them. The CDR3 consists of 14 residues. CDR3 nucleotides: TGTGCCAGCAGGAGGGGGGGGGCGTTCTATGGCTACACCTTC. Translation: CASRRGGAFYGYTF.

The J gene is TRBJ1-2, the V gene TRBV18, with D perhaps TRBD1 (6 bases). Looked up from germline, CDR1 is KGHSH and CDR2 is LQKENI. Between the trimmed V and J ends, which lost 3 bases and 0 bases, there was a span of 14 bases. The CDR3 covers 16 residues. The CDR3 sequence: CASSPGRGPTNYGYTF. The CDR3 DNA reads as TGTGCCAGCTCACCTGGCAGGGGCCCCACTAACTATGGCTACACCTTC.

V and J are TRBV5-1 and TRBJ2-7, with TRBD1 matching over 7 bases. CDR1 is SGHRS and CDR2 is YFSETQ in the germline V gene. V dropped 4 bases and J dropped 3; count of bases not matched to a gene: 10. The CDR3 length is 15 residues. CDR3 nucleotides: TGCGCCAGCAGCATCGGACAGGTCGCTAGCTACGAGCAGTACTTC. Protein: CASSIGQVASYEQYF.

J is TRBJ2-5 and V is TRBV9; TRBD2 agrees at 8 bases. Germline CDR1 and CDR2: SGDLS and YYNGEE. With V trimmed by 0 bases and J by 2 bases, 6 bases remained unmatched. The CDR3 totals 16 residues. CDR3 nucleotide sequence: TGTGCCAGCAGCGTAGGTGGCGGGGGGCCTCAAGAGACCCAGTACTTC. Translating gives CASSVGGGGPQETQYF.

The chain is built from TRBV19 and TRBJ1-3; no reliable D call. Germline assignment: CDR1 LNHDA and CDR2 SQIVND (reference sequence). Trimming took off 5 bases at V and 2 bases at J, with 13 bases between the two ends. CDR3 length equals 15 residues. The CDR3 DNA is TGTGCCAGTAGTCCCAGGATGTTAACTGGAAACACCATATATTTT. Protein product: CASSPRMLTGNTIYF.

This clone appeared a single time. The J gene is TRBJ2-7, the V gene TRBV10-1; weak D call: TRBD2 (5 bases). The CDR3 is 13 amino acids. The V end was cut by 6 bases, the J end by 6 bases, with 15 bases between. The germline CDR1 and CDR2 sequences are WNHNN and SYGVQD (reference sequence). The CDR3 sequence is CASSAGGEGEQYF. The CDR3 nucleotides read TGCGCCAGCAGCGCAGGAGGAGAAGGCGAGCAGTACTTC.

CDR3 in DNA: TGTGCCAGCAGCCTTTACGGACAGGGAAGTGAACAGCCCCAGCATTTT. This codes for CASSLYGQGSEQPQHF. This sequence joins TRBV16 and TRBJ1-5, with TRBD1 matching over 8 bases. Looked up from germline, CDR1 is KGHSY and CDR2 is FQNENV. The CDR3 runs to 16 residues. V dropped 4 bases and J dropped 7; count of bases not matched to a gene: 12.

This sequence joins TRBV9 and TRBJ1-1; 7 positions match TRBD1. The germline V gene has CDR1 SGDLS and CDR2 YYNGEE. Unmatched junction bases numbered 7, after V lost 10 bases and J lost 1 base. The CDR3 covers 13 residues. Here the CDR3 reads CAGGRGRNTEAFF. The CDR3 nucleotides are TGTGCCGGGGGGAGGGGGCGGAACACTGAAGCTTTCTTT.

The J gene is TRBJ2-3, the V gene TRBV25-1, with D unclear. Germline CDR1 is MGHDK and CDR2 is SYGVNS. The CDR3 sequence is 15 residues long. V was cut by 3 bases and J by 1 base, with 11 bases left in between. CDR3 sequence: CASSDQNPGTDTQYF. The CDR3 DNA is TGTGCCAGCAGTGATCAAAACCCGGGCACAGATACGCAGTATTTT. The whole variable domain, remainder taken from reference TRBV25-1 and TRBJ2-3, is EADIYQTPRYLVIGTGKKITLECSQTMGHDKMYWYQQDPGMELHLIHYSYGVNSTEKGDLSSESTVSRIRTEHFPLTLESARPSHTSQYLCASSDQNPGTDTQYFGPGTRLTVL.